The 4 T cell receptor beta chains below come from one sample, sequenced in a study of Ad26.COV2.S vaccination and SARS-CoV-2 variants. The treatment here: roughly 20 received Ad26.COV2.S at low or high dose, single or two shots; 5 received placebo; per-sample allocation not given. It was on day 63 after the first vaccine or placebo injection that samples were taken. Clones were read by immunoSEQ multiplex PCR, and TCRdb kept only the in-frame ones, dropping some. The sample records 350,000 to 450,000 clones, approximately 90% being singletons. Sequencing used peripheral blood, obtained in a trial of Ad26.COV2.S vaccine versus placebo. These receptors came from a person between 18 and 59 years old who received the Ad26.COV2.S COVID-19 vaccine or a placebo.

The chain is built from TRBV30 and TRBJ1-6; D gene unclear. CDR1 is GTSNPN, CDR2 SVGIG, per germline (reference sequence). The CDR3 contains 16 residues. CDR3 residues: CAESGGGSSYNSPLHF. The CDR3 DNA follows: TGTGCTGAATCGGGAGGCGGTAGCTCCTATAATTCACCCCTCCACTTT.

The genes are TRBV2 and TRBJ2-7, with D possibly being TRBD1 (6 bases). V was trimmed by 6 bases and J by 4 bases, leaving 13 bases between them. Germline CDR1 reads SNHLY; CDR2 reads FYNNEI. CDR3 size: 13 residues. The CDR3 region has the DNA TGTGCCAGCAGGCCTGACAGGAATTACGAGCAGTACTTC. Its protein is CASRPDRNYEQYF.

V and J are TRBV6-1 and TRBJ2-7, with no clear D. Per germline, CDR1 MNHNS and CDR2 SASEGT. The CDR3 spans 11 residues. Trimming shortened V by 2 bases and J by 3 bases, and 2 bases separated the two germline ends. The CDR3 sequence is CASSELYEQYF. The DNA for the CDR3 is TGTGCCAGCAGTGAACTCTACGAGCAGTACTTC.

The chain recombines TRBV11-2 with TRBJ2-3; 9 bases align to TRBD2. The length of the CDR3 is 18 residues. V trimming: 1 base; J trimming: 0 bases; junction bases outside the gene matches: 8. Germline V gene sequence: CDR1 SGHAT, CDR2 FQNNGV. CDR3 nucleotides: TGTGCCAGCAGCTTAGGGGCGGGAGGGTATTCTAGCACAGATACGCAGTATTTT. This translates into CASSLGAGGYSSTDTQYF.